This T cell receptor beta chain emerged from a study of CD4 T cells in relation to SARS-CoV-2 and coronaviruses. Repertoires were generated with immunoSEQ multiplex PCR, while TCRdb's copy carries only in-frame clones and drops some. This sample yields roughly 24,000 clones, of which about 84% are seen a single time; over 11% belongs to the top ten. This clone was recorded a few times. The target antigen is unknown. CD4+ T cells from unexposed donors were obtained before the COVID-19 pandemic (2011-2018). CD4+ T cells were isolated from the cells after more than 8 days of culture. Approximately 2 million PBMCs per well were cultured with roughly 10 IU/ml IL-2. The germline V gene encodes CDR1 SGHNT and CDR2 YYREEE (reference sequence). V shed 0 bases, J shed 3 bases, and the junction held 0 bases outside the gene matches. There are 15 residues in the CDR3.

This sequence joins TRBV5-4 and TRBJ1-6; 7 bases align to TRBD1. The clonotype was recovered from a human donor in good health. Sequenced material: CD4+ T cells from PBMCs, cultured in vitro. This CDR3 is CASSLGQGYNSPLHF. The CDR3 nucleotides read TGTGCCAGCAGCTTGGGACAGGGCTATAATTCACCCCTCCACTTT.